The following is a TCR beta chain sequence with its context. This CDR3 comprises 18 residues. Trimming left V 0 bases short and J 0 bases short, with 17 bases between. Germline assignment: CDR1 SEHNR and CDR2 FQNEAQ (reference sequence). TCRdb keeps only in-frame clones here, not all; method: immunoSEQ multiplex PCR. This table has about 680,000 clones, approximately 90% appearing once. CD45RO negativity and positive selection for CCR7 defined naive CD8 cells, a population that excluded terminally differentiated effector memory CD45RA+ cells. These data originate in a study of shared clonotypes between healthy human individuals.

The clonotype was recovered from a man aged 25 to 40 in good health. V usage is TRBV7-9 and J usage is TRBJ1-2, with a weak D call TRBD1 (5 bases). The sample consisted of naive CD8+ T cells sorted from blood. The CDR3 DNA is TGTGCCAGCAGCTTAGCTTCCGGGACCGAGTTAGCTAACTATGGCTACACCTTC. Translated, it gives CASSLASGTELANYGYTF. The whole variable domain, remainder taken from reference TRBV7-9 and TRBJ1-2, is DTGVSQNPRHKITKRGQNVTFRCDPISEHNRLYWYRQTLGQGPEFLTYFQNEAQLEKSRLLSDRFSAERPKGSFSTLEIQRTEQGDSAMYLCASSLASGTELANYGYTFGSGTRLTVV.